This TCR beta chain originates from a study of shared clonotypes between healthy human individuals. Between the trimmed V and J ends, which lost 7 bases and 10 bases, there was a span of 5 bases. The V gene's germline CDR1 is MDHEN and CDR2 SYDVKM. The CDR3 is made up of 9 amino acids. Data came from immunoSEQ multiplex PCR; TCRdb stores just in-frame clones and leaves some out. The data show 2.3 million or so clones, with 85% to 95% seen just once and 0.35% to 0.5% held by the top ten. The rearrangement uses TRBV28 and TRBJ1-3; unclear D gene. The source is a man aged 18 to 29 in good health. Some clones in this sample may be carry-over from other donors' samples. Sequencing was done on a sample of naive CD4+ T cells from PBMCs. Subset meaning: CD45RA+ positively selected. The CDR3 is CASTGTIYF. DNA for the CDR3: TGTGCCAGCACTGGGACCATATATTTT.